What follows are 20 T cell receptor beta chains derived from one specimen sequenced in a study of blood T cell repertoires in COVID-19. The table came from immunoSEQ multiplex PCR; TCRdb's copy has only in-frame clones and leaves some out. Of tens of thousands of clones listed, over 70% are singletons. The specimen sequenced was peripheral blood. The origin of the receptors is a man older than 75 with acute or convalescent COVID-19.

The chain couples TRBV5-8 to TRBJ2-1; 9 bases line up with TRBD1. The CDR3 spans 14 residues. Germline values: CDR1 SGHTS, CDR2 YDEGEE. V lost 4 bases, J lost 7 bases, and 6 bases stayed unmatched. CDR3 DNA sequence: TGTGCCAGCAGCGCAGGGACAGGGCCGAATGAGCAGTTCTTC. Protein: CASSAGTGPNEQFF.

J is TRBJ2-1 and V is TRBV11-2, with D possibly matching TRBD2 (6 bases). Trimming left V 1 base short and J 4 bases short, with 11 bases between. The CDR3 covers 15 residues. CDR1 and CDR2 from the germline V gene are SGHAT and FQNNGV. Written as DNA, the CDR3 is TGTGCCAGCAGCTTAGTCCTAGCGTCGTACAATGAGCAGTTCTTC. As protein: CASSLVLASYNEQFF.

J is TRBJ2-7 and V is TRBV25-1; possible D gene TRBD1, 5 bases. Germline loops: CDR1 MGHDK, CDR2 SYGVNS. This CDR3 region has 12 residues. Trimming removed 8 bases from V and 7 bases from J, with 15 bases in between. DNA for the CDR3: TGTGCCAGCGGCACAGGCCCTAGAGAGCAGTACTTC. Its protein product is CASGTGPREQYF.

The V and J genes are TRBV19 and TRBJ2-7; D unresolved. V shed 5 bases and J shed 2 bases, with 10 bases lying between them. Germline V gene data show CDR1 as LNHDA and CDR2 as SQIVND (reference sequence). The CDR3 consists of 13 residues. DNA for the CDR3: TGTGCCAGTAGTCGGGTGGATACCTACGAGCAGTACTTC. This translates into CASSRVDTYEQYF.

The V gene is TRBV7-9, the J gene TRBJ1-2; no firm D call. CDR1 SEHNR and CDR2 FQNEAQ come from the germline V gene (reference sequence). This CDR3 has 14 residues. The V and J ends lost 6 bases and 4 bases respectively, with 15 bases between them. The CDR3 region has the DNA TGTGCCAGCAGTTCCCGAACCCGGTCCTATGGCTACACCTTC. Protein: CASSSRTRSYGYTF.

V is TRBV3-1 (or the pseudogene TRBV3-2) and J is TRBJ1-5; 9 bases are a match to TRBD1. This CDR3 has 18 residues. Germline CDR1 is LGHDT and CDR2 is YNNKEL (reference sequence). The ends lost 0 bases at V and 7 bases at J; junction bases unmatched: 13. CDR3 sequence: CASSQDLPGQGSGQPQHF. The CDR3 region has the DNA TGTGCCAGCAGCCAAGACCTACCGGGACAGGGAAGTGGACAGCCCCAGCATTTT.

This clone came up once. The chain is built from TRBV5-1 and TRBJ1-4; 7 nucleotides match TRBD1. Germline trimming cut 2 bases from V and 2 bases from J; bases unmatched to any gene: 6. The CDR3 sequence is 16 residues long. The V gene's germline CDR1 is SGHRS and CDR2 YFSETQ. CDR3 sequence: CASSFTGVPTNEKLFF. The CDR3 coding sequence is TGCGCCAGCAGCTTTACAGGGGTTCCGACTAATGAAAAACTGTTTTTT.

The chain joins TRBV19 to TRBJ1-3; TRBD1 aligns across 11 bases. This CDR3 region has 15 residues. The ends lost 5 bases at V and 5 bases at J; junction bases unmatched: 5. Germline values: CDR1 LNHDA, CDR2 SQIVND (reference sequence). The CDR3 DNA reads TGTGCCAGTAGTGCCGGACAGGGGGCAAGAAACACCATATATTTT. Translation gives CASSAGQGARNTIYF.

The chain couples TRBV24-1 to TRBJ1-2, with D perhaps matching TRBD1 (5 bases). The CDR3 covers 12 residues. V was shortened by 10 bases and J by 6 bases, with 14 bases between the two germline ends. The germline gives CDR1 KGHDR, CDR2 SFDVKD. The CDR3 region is CATSLGGDGYTF. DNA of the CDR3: TGTGCCACTTCCCTCGGGGGAGATGGCTACACCTTC.

The CDR3 DNA sequence: TGTGCCAGCAGCCCAGGATCCACCGGGGAGCTGTTTTTT. Translated, it gives CASSPGSTGELFF. This chain joins TRBV5-4 and TRBJ2-2; D is unclear. The germline gives CDR1 SGHNT, CDR2 YYREEE (reference sequence). V dropped 4 bases and J dropped 4 bases, with 8 bases sitting between them. CDR3 size: 13 residues.

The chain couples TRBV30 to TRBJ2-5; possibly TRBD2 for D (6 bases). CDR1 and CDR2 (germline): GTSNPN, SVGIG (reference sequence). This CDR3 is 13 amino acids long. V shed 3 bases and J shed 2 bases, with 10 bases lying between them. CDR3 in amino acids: CAWSRTTQETQYF. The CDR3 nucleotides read TGTGCCTGGAGCAGGACTACACAAGAGACCCAGTACTTC.

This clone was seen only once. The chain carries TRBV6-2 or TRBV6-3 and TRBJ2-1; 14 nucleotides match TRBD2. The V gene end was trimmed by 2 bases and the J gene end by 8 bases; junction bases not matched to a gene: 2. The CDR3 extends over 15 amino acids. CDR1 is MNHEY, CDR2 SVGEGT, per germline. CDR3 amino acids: CASSYGTSGSDEQFF. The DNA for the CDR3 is TGTGCCAGCAGTTACGGGACTAGCGGGAGCGATGAGCAGTTCTTC.

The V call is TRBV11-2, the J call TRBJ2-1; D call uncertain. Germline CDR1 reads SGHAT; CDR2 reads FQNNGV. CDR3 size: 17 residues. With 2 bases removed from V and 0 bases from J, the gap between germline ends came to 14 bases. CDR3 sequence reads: CASSLKVGWSSYNEQFF. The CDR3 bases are TGTGCCAGCAGCTTAAAGGTCGGATGGAGCTCCTACAATGAGCAGTTCTTC.

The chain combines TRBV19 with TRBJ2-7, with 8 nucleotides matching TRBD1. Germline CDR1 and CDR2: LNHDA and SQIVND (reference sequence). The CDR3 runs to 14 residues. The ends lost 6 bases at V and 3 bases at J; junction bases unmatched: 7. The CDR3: CASRPGQDYYEQYF. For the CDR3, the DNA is TGTGCCAGTAGACCGGGACAGGATTACTACGAGCAGTACTTC.

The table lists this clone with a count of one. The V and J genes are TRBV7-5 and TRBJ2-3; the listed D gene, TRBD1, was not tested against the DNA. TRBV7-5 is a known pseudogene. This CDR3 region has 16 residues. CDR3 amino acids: CVRSSKTGGSADTQYF. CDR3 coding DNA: TGTGTCAGAAGCTCAAAGACAGGGGGTTCTGCAGATACGCAGTATTTT.

DNA of the CDR3: TGTGCCACGTCCGGGACAGGGGTAAATCAGCCCCAGCATTTT. Its protein is CATSGTGVNQPQHF. The V call is TRBV19, the J call TRBJ1-5; 10 nucleotides agree with TRBD1. The CDR3 runs to 14 residues. With 10 bases clipped from V and 4 bases from J, the junction kept 7 bases outside the gene matches. Germline V CDR1 and CDR2: LNHDA, SQIVND (reference sequence).

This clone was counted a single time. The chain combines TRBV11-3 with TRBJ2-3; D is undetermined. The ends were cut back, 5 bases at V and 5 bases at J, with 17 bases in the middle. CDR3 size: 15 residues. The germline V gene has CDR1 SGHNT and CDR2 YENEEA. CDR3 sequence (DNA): TGTGCCAGCAGCCGCGGTGCGGTAGTAGGAGATACGCAGTATTTT. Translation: CASSRGAVVGDTQYF.

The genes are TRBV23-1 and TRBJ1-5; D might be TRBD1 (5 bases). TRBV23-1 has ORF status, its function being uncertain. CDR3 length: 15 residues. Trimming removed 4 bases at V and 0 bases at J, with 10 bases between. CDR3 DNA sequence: TGCGCCAGCAGTCTAGGGGCAGCTAGCAATCAGCCCCAGCATTTT. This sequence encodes CASSLGAASNQPQHF.

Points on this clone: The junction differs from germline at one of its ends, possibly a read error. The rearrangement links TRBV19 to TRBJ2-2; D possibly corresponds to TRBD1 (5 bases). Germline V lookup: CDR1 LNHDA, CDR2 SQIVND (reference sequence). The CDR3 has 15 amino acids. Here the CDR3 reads CASSIDRSNTGELFF. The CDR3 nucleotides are TGTGCCAGTAGCATAGACAGATCGAACACCGGGGAGCTGTTTTTT.

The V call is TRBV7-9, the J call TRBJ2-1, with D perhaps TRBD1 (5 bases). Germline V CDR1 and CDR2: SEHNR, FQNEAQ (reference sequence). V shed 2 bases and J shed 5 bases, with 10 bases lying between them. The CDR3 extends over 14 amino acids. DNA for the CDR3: TGTGCCAGCAGCTTATTCGACAGCGACAATGAGCAGTTCTTC. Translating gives CASSLFDSDNEQFF.